This TCR beta chain was observed in a study of T cells in Graves' hyperthyroidism and ophthalmopathy. Whole-study results and caveats: Ophthalmopathy got predicted by the model a median about 6.7 months before its onset.

Many counts were recorded for this clonotype. The antigen is unknown. Exclusions: uncontrolled infection, other autoimmune disease, pregnancy, lactation. CDR1 and CDR2 from the germline V gene are SEHNR and FQNEAQ (reference sequence). The V end was cut by 2 bases, the J end by 7 bases, with 6 bases between. This CDR3 region has 12 residues. RNA transcripts yielded amplified TCR beta CDR3 regions. First-round RT-PCR with HTBI primers amplified the TCR CDR3 region. TCRdb re-analysed the multiplex PCR reads in MiXCR, keeping a single row per CDR3 protein. The table has hundreds of thousands of distinct CDR3 sequences, more than 14% seen once; the top ten hold around 13%.

The J gene is TRBJ2-1, the V gene TRBV7-9; D gene uncertain. The clonotype originates from a woman aged 50 to 65 with Graves' ophthalmopathy. The sequenced sample was blood. The CDR3 DNA follows: TGTGCCAGCAGCTTACCTCGGAATGAGCAGTTCTTC. Translated: CASSLPRNEQFF.